The next 4 T cell receptor beta chains were all read from a single sample in a study of T-cell memory formation after mild COVID-19. MiXCR was run by TCRdb on the 5' RACE reads, yielding one entry per CDR3 protein. The sample has roughly 300,000 distinct CDR3 sequences, approximately 14% seen once. Sequences were obtained from PBMCs or a T cell subset sorted from them (not recorded which). Receptor source: a man aged 18-30 years who had mild COVID-19 (a few samples of this study predate the infection). Cell type and time point are not known.

The chain couples TRBV7-8 to TRBJ2-7; TRBD2 matches at 7 bases. Germline lookup yields CDR1 SGHVS and CDR2 FQNEAQ. The junction had 5 bases not matched to a gene; V was cut back by 5 bases and J by 7 bases. The CDR3 sequence is 12 residues long. The CDR3 sequence is CASSPLAEEQYF. For the CDR3, the DNA is TGTGCCAGCAGCCCTCTAGCGGAGGAGCAGTACTTC.

This sequence joins TRBV9 and TRBJ2-1, with TRBD2 identical over 7 bases. The V segment lost 4 bases and the J segment 8 bases; nucleotides outside the gene matches: 12. This CDR3 contains 15 residues. Germline CDR1 reads SGDLS; CDR2 reads YYNGEE. The CDR3 DNA sequence: TGTGCCAGCAGCCCCTTGGGGGGGAGTCTCGATGAGCAGTTCTTC. It is translated as CASSPLGGSLDEQFF.

The sample holds a few counts of this clonotype. This rearrangement joins TRBV2 to TRBJ2-3; D not certain. V shed 3 bases and J shed 3 bases, with 10 bases lying between them. The CDR3 loop spans 14 amino acids. CDR1 is SNHLY and CDR2 is FYNNEI in the germline V gene. As DNA, the CDR3 is TGTGCCAGCAGTGATGGGCTGCGGACAGATACGCAGTATTTT. Its translation is CASSDGLRTDTQYF.

This clonotype was seen repeatedly, ten times or more. This rearrangement joins TRBV7-6 to TRBJ2-7; 15 nucleotides align to TRBD2. Germline-derived CDR1 and CDR2 are SGHVS and FNYEAQ. With V trimmed by 4 bases and J by 2 bases, 18 bases remained unmatched. The CDR3 runs to 21 residues. As DNA, the CDR3 is TGTGCCAGCAGCTCCCCGGGGGGGCCGGGACTAGCGGGGGGATACACCTACGAGCAGTACTTC. Amino acid sequence: CASSSPGGPGLAGGYTYEQYF.